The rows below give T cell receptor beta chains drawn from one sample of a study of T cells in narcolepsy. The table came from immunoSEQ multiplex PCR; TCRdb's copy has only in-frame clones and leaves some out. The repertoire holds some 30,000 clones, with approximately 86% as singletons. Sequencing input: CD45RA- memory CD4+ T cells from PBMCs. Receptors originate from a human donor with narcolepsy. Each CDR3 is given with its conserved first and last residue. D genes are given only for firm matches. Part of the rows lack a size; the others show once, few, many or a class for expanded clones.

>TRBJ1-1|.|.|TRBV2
CASSLRPNTEAFF
TGTGCCAGCAGTTTGAGGCCGAACACTGAAGCTTTCTTT
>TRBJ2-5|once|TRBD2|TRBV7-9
CASSLASGGLRTQYF
TGTGCCAGCAGCTTAGCTAGCGGGGGCCTCCGGACCCAGTACTTC
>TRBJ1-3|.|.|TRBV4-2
CASSGGSNRVAGNTIYF
TGTGCCAGCAGCGGGGGCTCTAACAGGGTAGCGGGAAACACCATATATTTT
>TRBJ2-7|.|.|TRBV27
CASSPTRPTGTYEQYF
TGTGCCAGCAGTCCCACCCGACCGACAGGAACCTACGAGCAGTACTTC
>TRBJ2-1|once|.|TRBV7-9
CASSLRELAYNEQFF
TGTGCCAGCAGCTTAAGGGAGTTGGCCTACAATGAGCAGTTCTTC
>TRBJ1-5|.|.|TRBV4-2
CASSQVGGDQPQHF
TGTGCCAGCAGCCAAGTCGGGGGGGATCAGCCCCAGCATTTT
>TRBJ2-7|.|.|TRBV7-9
CASSSLGGAEYEQYF
TGTGCCAGCAGCTCCCTAGGGGGGGCAGAATACGAGCAGTACTTC
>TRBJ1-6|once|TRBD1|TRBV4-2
CASSQDGTGGISYNSPLHF
TGTGCCAGCAGCCAAGATGGGACAGGGGGAATTTCCTATAATTCACCCCTCCACTTT
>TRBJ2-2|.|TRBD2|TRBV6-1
CASSGRLAGGPGGGELFF
TGTGCCAGCAGTGGGCGACTAGCGGGAGGGCCAGGAGGCGGGGAGCTGTTTTTT
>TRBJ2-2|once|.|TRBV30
CAWRDRGRGGELFF
TGTGCCTGGAGGGATAGGGGAAGGGGCGGGGAGCTGTTTTTT
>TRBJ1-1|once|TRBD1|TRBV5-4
CASSQTGLNTEAFF
TGTGCCAGCAGTCAGACAGGGTTGAACACTGAAGCTTTCTTT
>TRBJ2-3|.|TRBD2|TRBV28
CASSLSSGITDTQYF
TGTGCCAGCAGTTTATCTAGCGGAATTACAGATACGCAGTATTTT
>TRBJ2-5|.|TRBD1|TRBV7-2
CASRDRPQETQYF
TGTGCCAGCAGGGACAGGCCCCAAGAGACCCAGTACTTC
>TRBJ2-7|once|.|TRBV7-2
CASSLGTEKQYF
TGTGCCAGCAGCTTAGGGACAGAAAAGCAGTACTTC
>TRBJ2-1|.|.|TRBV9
CASSVSGSGSNEQFF
TGTGCCAGCAGCGTAAGTGGGAGCGGGTCCAATGAGCAGTTCTTC
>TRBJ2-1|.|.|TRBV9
CASSVGAASQEQFF
TGTGCCAGCAGCGTTGGGGCAGCTAGCCAGGAGCAGTTCTTC
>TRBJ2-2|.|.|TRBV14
CASSSRILGAGELFF
TGTGCCAGCAGCTCCCGGATCCTAGGGGCCGGGGAGCTGTTTTTT
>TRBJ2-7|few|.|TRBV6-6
CASSYSRGYEQYF
TGTGCCAGCAGTTACTCGAGGGGGTACGAGCAGTACTTC
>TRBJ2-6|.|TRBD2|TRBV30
CAWSVRGGRALGANVLTF
TGTGCCTGGAGTGTACGAGGCGGGAGGGCCCTTGGGGCCAACGTCCTGACTTTC
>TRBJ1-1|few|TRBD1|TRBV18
CASSSQGRDTEAFF
TGTGCCAGCTCATCACAGGGGAGGGACACTGAAGCTTTCTTT
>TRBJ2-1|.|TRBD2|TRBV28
CASSVAGGDNEQFF
TGTGCCAGCAGTGTAGCGGGAGGAGACAATGAGCAGTTCTTC
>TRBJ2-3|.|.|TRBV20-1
CSARLHDTQYF
TGCAGTGCTAGGCTACACGATACGCAGTATTTT
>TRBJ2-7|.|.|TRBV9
CASSVVGLPGDEQYF
TGTGCCAGCAGCGTAGTAGGGCTCCCTGGGGACGAGCAGTACTTC
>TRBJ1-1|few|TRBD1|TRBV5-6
CASSLVAGGNTEAFF
TGTGCCAGCAGCTTGGTAGCAGGGGGCAACACTGAAGCTTTCTTT
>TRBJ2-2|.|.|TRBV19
CASRYLPTGELFF
TGTGCCAGTAGGTACTTACCAACCGGGGAGCTGTTTTTT
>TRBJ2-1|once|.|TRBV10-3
CAISDFLGRGNEQFF
TGTGCCATCAGTGATTTTCTAGGGAGAGGCAATGAGCAGTTCTTC
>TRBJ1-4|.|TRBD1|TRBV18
CASSQRGQDEKLFF
TGTGCCAGCTCTCAGAGGGGGCAGGATGAAAAACTGTTTTTT
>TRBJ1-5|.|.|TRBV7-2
CASSLVKKGDQPQHF
TGTGCCAGCAGCTTAGTGAAGAAGGGCGATCAGCCCCAGCATTTT
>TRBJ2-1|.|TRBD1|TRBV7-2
CASSPDRVYEQFF
TGTGCCAGCAGCCCCGACAGGGTCTATGAGCAGTTCTTC
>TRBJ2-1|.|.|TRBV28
CASRWGPEQFF
TGTGCCAGCAGGTGGGGTCCTGAGCAGTTCTTC
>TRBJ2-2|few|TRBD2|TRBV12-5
CASAGGGSGELFF
TGTGCTAGTGCCGGGGGGGGGTCTGGGGAGCTGTTTTTT
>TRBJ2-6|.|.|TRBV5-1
CASSLGRTSGANVLTF
TGCGCCAGCAGCTTGGGGAGAACCTCTGGGGCCAACGTCCTGACTTTC
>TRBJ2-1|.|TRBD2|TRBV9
CASTRSGGGYNEQFF
TGTGCCAGCACCCGTAGTGGGGGGGGATACAATGAGCAGTTCTTC
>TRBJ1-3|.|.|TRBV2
CASSTGAGGGNTIYF
TGTGCCAGCTCCACGGGGGCCGGCGGTGGAAACACCATATATTTT
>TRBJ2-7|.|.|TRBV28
CASRGNVREQYF
TGTGCCAGCAGGGGCAACGTTCGGGAGCAGTACTTC
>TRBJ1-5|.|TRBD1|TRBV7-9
CASSPDRGDQPQHF
TGTGCCAGCAGCCCCGACAGGGGAGATCAGCCCCAGCATTTT
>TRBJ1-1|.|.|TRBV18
CVSSGGYTEAFF
TGTGTCAGCTCAGGTGGGTACACTGAAGCTTTCTTT
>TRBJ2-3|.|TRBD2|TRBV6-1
CATRWGLAGADTQYF
TGTGCCACCCGATGGGGACTAGCGGGAGCAGATACGCAGTATTTT
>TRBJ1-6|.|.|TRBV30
CAWSVDRQYNSPLHF
TGTGCCTGGAGTGTTGACCGCCAATATAATTCACCCCTCCACTTT
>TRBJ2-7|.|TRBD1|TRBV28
CASRPGTGSSYEQYF
TGTGCCAGCAGACCCGGGACAGGGAGCTCCTACGAGCAGTACTTC
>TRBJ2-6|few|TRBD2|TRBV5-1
CASSGTSAGANVLTF
TGCGCCAGCTCCGGGACTAGCGCTGGGGCCAACGTCCTGACTTTC
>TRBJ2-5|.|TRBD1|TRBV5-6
CASSFRGGGETQYF
TGTGCCAGCAGCTTCCGAGGGGGCGGAGAGACCCAGTACTTC
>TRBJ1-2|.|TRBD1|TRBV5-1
CASSPGGRPSYGYTF
TGCGCCAGCAGTCCAGGGGGCAGGCCCTCTTATGGCTACACCTTC
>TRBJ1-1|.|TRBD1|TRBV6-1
CASRDRSNTEAFF
TGTGCCAGCAGGGACAGGTCAAACACTGAAGCTTTCTTT